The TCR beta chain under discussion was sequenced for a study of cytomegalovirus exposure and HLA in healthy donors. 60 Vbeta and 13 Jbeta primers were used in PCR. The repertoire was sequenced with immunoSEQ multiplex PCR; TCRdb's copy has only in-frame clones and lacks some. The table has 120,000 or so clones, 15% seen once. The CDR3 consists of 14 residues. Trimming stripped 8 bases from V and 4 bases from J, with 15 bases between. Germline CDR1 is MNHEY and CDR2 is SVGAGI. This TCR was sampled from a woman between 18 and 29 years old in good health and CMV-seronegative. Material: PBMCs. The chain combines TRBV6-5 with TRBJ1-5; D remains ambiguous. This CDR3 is CASRSLLDNQPQHF. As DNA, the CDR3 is TGTGCCAGCCGCTCACTGTTAGATAATCAGCCCCAGCATTTT.